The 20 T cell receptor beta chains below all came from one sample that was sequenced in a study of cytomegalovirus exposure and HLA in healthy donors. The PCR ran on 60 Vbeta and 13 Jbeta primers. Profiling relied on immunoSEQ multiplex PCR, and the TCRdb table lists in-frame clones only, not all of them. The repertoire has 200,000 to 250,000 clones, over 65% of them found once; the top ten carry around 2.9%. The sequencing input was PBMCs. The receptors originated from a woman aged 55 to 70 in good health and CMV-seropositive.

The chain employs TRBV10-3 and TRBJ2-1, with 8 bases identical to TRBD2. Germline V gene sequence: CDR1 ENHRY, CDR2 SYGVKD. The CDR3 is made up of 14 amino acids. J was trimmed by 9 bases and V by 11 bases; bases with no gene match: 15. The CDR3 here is CAVRQGLASFEQFF. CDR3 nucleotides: TGTGCCGTACGGCAAGGACTAGCTAGTTTTGAGCAGTTCTTC.

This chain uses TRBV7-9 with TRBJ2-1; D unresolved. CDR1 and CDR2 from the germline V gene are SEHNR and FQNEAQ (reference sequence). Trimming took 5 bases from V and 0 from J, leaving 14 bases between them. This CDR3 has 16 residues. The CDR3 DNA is TGTGCCAGCAGCCCCCTGAACTTCCGCTCCTACAATGAGCAGTTCTTC. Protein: CASSPLNFRSYNEQFF.

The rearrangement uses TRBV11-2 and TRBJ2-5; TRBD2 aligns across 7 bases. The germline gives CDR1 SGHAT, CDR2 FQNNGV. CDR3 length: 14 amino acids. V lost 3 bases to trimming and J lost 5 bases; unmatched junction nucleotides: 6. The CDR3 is CASSFSDGGETQYF. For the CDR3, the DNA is TGTGCCAGCAGCTTTTCGGACGGGGGGGAGACCCAGTACTTC.

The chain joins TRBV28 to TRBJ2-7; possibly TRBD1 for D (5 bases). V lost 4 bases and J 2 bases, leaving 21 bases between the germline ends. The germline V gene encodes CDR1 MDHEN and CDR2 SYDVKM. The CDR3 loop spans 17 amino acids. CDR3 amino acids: CASSSIAPQGMTYEQYF. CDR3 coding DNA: TGTGCCAGCAGTTCTATAGCCCCGCAGGGTATGACCTACGAGCAGTACTTC.

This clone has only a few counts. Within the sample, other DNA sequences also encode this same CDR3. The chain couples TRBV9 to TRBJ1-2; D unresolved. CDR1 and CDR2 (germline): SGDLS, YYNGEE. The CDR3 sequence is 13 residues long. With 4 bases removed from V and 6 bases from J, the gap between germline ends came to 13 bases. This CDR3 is CASSRTLGDGYTF. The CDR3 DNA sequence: TGTGCCAGCAGCCGAACACTCGGGGATGGCTACACCTTC.

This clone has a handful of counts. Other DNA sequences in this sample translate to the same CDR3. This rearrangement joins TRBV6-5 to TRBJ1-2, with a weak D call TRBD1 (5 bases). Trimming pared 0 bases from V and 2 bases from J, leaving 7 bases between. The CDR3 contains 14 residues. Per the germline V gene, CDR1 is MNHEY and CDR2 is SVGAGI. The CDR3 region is CASSYSGGNYGYTF. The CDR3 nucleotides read TGTGCCAGCAGTTACTCGGGGGGGAACTATGGCTACACCTTC.

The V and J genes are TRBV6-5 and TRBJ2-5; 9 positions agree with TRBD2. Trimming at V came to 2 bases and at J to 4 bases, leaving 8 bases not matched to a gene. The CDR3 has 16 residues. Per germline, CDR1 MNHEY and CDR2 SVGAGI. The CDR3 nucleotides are TGTGCCAGCAGTTACAACCCGAGCGGGGGGCGAGAGACCCAGTACTTC. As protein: CASSYNPSGGRETQYF.

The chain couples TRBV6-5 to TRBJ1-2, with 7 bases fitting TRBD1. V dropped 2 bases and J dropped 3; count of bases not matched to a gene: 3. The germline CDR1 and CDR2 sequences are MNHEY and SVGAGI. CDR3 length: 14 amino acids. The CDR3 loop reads CASSYRTGDYGYTF. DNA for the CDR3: TGTGCCAGCAGTTACCGTACAGGGGACTATGGCTACACCTTC.

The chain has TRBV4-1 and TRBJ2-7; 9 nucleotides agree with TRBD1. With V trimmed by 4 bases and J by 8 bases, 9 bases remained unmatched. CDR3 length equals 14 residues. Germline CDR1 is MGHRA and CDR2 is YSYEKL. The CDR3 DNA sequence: TGCGCCAGCAGCCCAACAGGGGGCTCTGGGAAGCAGTACTTC. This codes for CASSPTGGSGKQYF.

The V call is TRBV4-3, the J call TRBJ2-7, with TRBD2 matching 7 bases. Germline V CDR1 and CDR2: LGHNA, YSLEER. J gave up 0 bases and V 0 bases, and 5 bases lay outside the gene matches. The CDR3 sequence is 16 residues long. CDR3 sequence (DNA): TGCGCCAGCAGCCAAGATGGGGGGGACCACTCCTACGAGCAGTACTTC. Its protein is CASSQDGGDHSYEQYF.

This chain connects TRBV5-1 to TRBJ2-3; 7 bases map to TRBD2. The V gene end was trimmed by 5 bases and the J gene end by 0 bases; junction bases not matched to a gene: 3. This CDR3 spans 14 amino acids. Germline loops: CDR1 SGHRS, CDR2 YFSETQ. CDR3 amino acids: CASRVGRSTDTQYF. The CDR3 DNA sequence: TGCGCCAGCAGAGTCGGGAGGAGCACAGATACGCAGTATTTT. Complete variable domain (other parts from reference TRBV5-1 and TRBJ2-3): KAGVTQTPRYLIKTRGQQVTLSCSPISGHRSVSWYQQTPGQGLQFLFEYFSETQRNKGNFPGRFSGRQFSNSRSEMNVSTLELGDSALYLCASRVGRSTDTQYFGPGTRLTVL.

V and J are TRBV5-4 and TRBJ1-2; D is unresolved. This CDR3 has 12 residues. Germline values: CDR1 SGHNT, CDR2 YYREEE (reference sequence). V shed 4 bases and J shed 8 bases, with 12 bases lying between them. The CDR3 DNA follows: TGTGCCAGCAGCGCGCTTGCGGCGGGCTACACCTTC. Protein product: CASSALAAGYTF. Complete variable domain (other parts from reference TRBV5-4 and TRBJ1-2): ETGVTQSPTHLIKTRGQQVTLRCSSQSGHNTVSWYQQALGQGPQFIFQYYREEENGRGNFPPRFSGLQFPNYSSELNVNALELDDSALYLCASSALAAGYTFGSGTRLTVV.

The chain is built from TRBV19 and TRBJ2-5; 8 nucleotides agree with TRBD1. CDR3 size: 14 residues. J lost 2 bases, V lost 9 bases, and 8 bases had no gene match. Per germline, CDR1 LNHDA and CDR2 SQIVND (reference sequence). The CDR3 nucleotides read TGTGCCAGCAAGGGACAGGCGCATCAAGAGACCCAGTACTTC. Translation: CASKGQAHQETQYF.

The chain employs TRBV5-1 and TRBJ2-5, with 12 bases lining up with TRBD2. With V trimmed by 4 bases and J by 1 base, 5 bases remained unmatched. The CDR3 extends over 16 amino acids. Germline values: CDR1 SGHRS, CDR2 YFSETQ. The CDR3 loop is CASSDGLAGFQETQYF. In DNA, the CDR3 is TGCGCCAGCAGCGACGGACTAGCGGGGTTCCAAGAGACCCAGTACTTC.

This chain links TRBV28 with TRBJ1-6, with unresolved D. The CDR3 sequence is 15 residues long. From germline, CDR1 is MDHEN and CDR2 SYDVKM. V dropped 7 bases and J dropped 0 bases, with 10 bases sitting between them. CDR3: CASIKESSYNSPLHF. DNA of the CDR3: TGTGCCAGCATTAAGGAGAGCTCCTATAATTCACCCCTCCACTTT. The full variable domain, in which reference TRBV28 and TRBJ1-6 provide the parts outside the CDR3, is DVKVTQSSRYLVKRTGEKVFLECVQDMDHENMFWYRQDPGLGLRLIYFSYDVKMKEKGDIPEGYSVSREKKERFSLILESASTNQTSMYLCASIKESSYNSPLHFGNGTRLTVT.

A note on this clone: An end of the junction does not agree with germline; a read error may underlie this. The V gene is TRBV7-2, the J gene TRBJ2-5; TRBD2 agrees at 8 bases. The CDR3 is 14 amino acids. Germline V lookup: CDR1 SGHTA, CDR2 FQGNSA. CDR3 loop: CASSVAGHQETQYF. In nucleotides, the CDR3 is TGTGCCAGCAGCGTAGCGGGGCACCAAGAGACCCAGTACTTC.

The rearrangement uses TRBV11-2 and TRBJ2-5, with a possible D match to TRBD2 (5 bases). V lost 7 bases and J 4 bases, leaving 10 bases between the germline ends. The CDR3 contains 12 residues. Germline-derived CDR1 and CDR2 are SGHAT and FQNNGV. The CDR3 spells CASNIRGETQYF. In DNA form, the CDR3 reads TGTGCCAGCAACATACGGGGAGAGACCCAGTACTTC.

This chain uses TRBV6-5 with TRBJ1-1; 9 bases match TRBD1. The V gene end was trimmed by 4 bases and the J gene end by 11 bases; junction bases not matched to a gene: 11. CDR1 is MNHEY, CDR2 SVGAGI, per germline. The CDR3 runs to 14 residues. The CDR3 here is CASSSPSGTGFAFF. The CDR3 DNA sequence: TGTGCCAGCAGTTCGCCGTCCGGGACAGGGTTTGCTTTCTTT.

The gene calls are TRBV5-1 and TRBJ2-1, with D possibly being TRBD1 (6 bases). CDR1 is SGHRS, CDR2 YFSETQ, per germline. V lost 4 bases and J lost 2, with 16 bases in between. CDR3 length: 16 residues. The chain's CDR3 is CASSAGTLLAYNEQFF. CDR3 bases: TGCGCCAGCAGCGCAGGGACACTCCTTGCCTACAATGAGCAGTTCTTC. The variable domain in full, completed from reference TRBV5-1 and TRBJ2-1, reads KAGVTQTPRYLIKTRGQQVTLSCSPISGHRSVSWYQQTPGQGLQFLFEYFSETQRNKGNFPGRFSGRQFSNSRSEMNVSTLELGDSALYLCASSAGTLLAYNEQFFGPGTRLTVL.

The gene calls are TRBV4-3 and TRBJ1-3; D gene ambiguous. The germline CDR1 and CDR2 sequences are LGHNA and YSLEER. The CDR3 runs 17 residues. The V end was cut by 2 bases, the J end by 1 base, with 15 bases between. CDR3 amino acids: CASSQNSYRGSGNTIYF. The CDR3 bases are TGCGCCAGCAGCCAAAATTCATACCGAGGATCTGGAAACACCATATATTTT.